Below are 10 T cell receptor beta chains sequenced from a single sample in a study of T cells after yellow fever vaccination. TCRdb used MiXCR to reprocess the 5' RACE reads, holding one entry per CDR3 protein. The sample comprises 550,000 to 750,000 distinct CDR3 sequences, about 13% of which are singletons, and roughly 13% rests with the top ten. Sequenced material: PBMCs, taken on the day of the yellow fever booster vaccination. These receptors were taken from a man younger than 45 who received the YFV17D yellow fever vaccine.

The rearrangement links TRBV3-1 to TRBJ2-3; 11 nucleotides agree with TRBD1. Trimming took 5 bases from V and 2 from J; bases not matched to a gene: 9. This CDR3 contains 17 residues. Germline V gene data show CDR1 as LGHDT and CDR2 as YNNKEL (reference sequence). CDR3 nucleotide sequence: TGTGCCAGCAGCAAAGGACAGGGGGCCGACTACACAGATACGCAGTATTTT. Its translation: CASSKGQGADYTDTQYF.

The chain is built from TRBV23-1 and TRBJ2-1; either TRBD1 or TRBD2 may fit D (6 bases each). TRBV23-1 is treated as an ORF (open reading frame) with a function not yet certain. The CDR3 is 18 amino acids. Deletions cut 8 bases from V and 0 bases from J, with 23 bases between. CDR3 nucleotides: TGCGCCAGCCCCACCCCGGGGGCCAGATCAAGCTCCTACAATGAGCAGTTCTTC. It is translated as CASPTPGARSSSYNEQFF.

This clonotype has only a few counts. This chain connects TRBV18 to TRBJ2-1, with 9 bases that match TRBD2. V dropped 6 bases and J dropped 9; count of bases not matched to a gene: 12. Germline CDR1 and CDR2: KGHSH and LQKENI. There are 15 residues in the CDR3. The CDR3 region has the DNA TGTGCCAGCTCGGGCGGACTAGCGCCGGGTTCTGAGCAGTTCTTC. Protein product: CASSGGLAPGSEQFF.

The sample holds a few counts of this clonotype. In nucleotides, the CDR3 is TGTGCCAGCAGCAATTACAGGACTAGCGGATCCGCGAACACCGGGGAGCTGTTTTTT. Translation gives CASSNYRTSGSANTGELFF. The chain combines TRBV11-2 with TRBJ2-2; 10 bases are a match to TRBD2. The V gene's germline CDR1 is SGHAT and CDR2 FQNNGV. This CDR3 has 19 amino acids. J gave up 0 bases and V 5 bases, and 12 bases lay outside the gene matches.

There are a few counts of this clonotype. V and J are TRBV6-1 and TRBJ2-3; 9 bases align to TRBD1. Germline-derived CDR1 and CDR2 are MNHNS and SASEGT. The V gene end was trimmed by 6 bases and the J gene end by 10 bases; junction bases not matched to a gene: 11. The CDR3 spans 14 residues. CDR3 sequence reads: CASRNGQGRYSQYF. CDR3 nucleotide sequence: TGTGCCAGCAGAAACGGACAGGGGAGGTATTCGCAGTATTTT.

This chain uses TRBV10-3 with TRBJ2-6; D possibly uses TRBD1 or TRBD2 (5 bases each). The germline V gene has CDR1 ENHRY and CDR2 SYGVKD. CDR3 size: 18 residues. V shed 10 bases and J shed 0 bases, with 22 bases lying between them. The CDR3 bases are TGTGCCACCTTTGTGAGGGGCTCCGCGGGCTCTGGGGCCAACGTCCTGACTTTC. Its translation: CATFVRGSAGSGANVLTF.

This clonotype was seen more than once but under ten times. The chain joins TRBV4-3 to TRBJ2-1, with D uncertain. V was cut by 1 base and J by 5 bases, with 9 bases left in between. The CDR3 sequence is 14 residues long. Germline CDR1 and CDR2: LGHNA and YSLEER. This CDR3 reads CASSQVYTNNEQFF. CDR3 nucleotide sequence: TGCGCCAGCAGCCAAGTCTATACAAACAATGAGCAGTTCTTC.

The rearrangement joins TRBV30 to TRBJ1-5; D gene unclear. Germline CDR1 GTSNPN, CDR2 SVGIG (reference sequence). The V end was cut by 4 bases, the J end by 2 bases, with 9 bases between. There are 13 residues in the CDR3. The CDR3 DNA sequence: TGTGCCTGGAAATTAAGTGGCAATCAGCCCCAGCATTTT. Protein product: CAWKLSGNQPQHF.

V gene TRBV5-6 combines with J gene TRBJ2-3, with D possibly matching TRBD2 (5 bases). V lost 5 bases, J lost 4 bases, and 14 bases lay in between. The CDR3 length is 14 residues. Per the germline V gene, CDR1 is SGHDT and CDR2 is YYEEEE. CDR3 coding DNA: TGTGCCAGCAGTCGAGGGTTGCCGGCAGATACGCAGTATTTT. It yields the protein CASSRGLPADTQYF.

This rearrangement joins TRBV12-3 or TRBV12-4 to TRBJ2-5, with unresolved D. The CDR3 spans 14 residues. V was shortened by 6 bases and J by 3 bases, with 14 bases between the two germline ends. Here the CDR3 reads CASSPHPLKETQYF. As DNA, the CDR3 is TGTGCCAGCAGCCCACACCCCTTAAAAGAGACCCAGTACTTC.